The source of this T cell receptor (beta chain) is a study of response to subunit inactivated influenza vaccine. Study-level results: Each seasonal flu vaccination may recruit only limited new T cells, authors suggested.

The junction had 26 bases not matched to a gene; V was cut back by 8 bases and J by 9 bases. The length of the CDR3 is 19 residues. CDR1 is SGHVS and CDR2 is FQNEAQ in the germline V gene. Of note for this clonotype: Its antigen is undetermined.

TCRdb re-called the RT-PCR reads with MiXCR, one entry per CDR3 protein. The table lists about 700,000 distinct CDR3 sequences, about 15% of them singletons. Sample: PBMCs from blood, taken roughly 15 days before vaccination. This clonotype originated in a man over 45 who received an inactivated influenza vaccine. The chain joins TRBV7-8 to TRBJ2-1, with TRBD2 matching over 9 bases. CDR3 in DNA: TGTGCCAGCGGGAGCTTAGTGTGGGGCCTAGCGGGGAAAAGTGGTGAGCAGTTCTTC. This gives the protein CASGSLVWGLAGKSGEQFF.